This T cell receptor beta chain was obtained from a study of siplizumab effects on memory and regulatory T cells. Germline V gene sequence: CDR1 LNHDA, CDR2 SQIVND (reference sequence). This CDR3 comprises 16 residues. Trimming at V came to 5 bases and at J to 3 bases, leaving 11 bases not matched to a gene. General study findings and limits: Relative to controls at 25% to 30%, mappable alloreactive CD4+ clones exhibited a mean Treg-derived proportion of approximately 70% with siplizumab. The suppressive capacity of proliferating Tregs from siplizumab cultures remained unconfirmed. Naive T cells looked more diverse than memory cells and looked like major alloresponse contributors.

Sequences were generated from unstimulated naive, memory, effector memory and TEMRA subsets in a few donor pairs. The protocol was immunoSEQ multiplex PCR, while the TCRdb copy is restricted to in-frame clones and leaves out a portion. The top ten clones hold 0.35% to 0.5% of a sample with just over 60,000 clones, 79% of them seen once. Turning to this clone: Its antigen is undetermined.

Sequencing used memory CD4+ T cells sorted from blood. The chain links TRBV19 to TRBJ2-7; the match to TRBD1 covers 9 bases. This sequence was found in a human donor in good health. CDR3 sequence: CASSPQGQGGNYEQYF. The CDR3 DNA sequence: TGTGCCAGTAGTCCGCAGGGACAGGGTGGGAACTACGAGCAGTACTTC.